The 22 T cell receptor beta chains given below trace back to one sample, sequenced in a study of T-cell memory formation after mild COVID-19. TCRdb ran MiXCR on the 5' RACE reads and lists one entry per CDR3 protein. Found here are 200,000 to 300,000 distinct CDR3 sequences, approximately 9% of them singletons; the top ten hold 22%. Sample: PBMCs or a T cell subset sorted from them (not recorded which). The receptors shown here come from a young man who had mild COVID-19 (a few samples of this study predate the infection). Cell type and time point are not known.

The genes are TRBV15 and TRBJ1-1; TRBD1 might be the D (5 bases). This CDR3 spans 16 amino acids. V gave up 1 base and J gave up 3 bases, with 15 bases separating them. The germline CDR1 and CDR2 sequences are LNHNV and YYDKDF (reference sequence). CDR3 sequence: CATSRVRGEWDTEAFF. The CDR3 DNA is TGTGCCACCAGCAGAGTGAGGGGTGAATGGGACACTGAAGCTTTCTTT.

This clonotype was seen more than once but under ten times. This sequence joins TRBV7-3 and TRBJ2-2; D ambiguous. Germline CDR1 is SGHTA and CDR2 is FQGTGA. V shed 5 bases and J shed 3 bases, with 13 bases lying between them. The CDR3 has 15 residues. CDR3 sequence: CASSPDAHDTGELFF. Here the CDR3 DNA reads TGTGCCAGCAGCCCCGACGCACACGACACCGGGGAGCTGTTTTTT.

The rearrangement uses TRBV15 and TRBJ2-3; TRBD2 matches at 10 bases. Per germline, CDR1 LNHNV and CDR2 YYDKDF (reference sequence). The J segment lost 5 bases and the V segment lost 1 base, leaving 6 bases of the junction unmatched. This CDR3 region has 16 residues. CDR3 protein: CATSRVVSGGRDTQYF. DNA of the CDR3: TGTGCCACCAGCAGAGTGGTTAGCGGGGGGAGAGATACGCAGTATTTT.

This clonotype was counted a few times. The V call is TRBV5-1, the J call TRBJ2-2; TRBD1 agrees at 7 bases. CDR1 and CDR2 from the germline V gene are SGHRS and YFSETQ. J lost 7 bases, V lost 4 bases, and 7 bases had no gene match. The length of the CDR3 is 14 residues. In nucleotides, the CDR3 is TGCGCCAGCAGCCCCACAGGGGTGGGCGGGGAGCTGTTTTTT. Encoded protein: CASSPTGVGGELFF.

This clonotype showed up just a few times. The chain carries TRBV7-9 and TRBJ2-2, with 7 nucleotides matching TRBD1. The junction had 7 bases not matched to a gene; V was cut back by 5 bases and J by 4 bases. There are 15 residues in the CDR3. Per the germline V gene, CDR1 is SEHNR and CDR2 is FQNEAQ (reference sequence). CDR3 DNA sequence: TGTGCCAGCAGCACTGGGACAGATGGCACCGGGGAGCTGTTTTTT. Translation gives CASSTGTDGTGELFF.

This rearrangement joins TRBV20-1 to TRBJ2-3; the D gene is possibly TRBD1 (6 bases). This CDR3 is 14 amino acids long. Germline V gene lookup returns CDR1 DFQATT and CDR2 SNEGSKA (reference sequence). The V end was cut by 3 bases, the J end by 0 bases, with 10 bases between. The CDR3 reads CSASRQGSTDTQYF. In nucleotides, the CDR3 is TGCAGTGCTAGTCGGCAGGGGAGCACAGATACGCAGTATTTT.

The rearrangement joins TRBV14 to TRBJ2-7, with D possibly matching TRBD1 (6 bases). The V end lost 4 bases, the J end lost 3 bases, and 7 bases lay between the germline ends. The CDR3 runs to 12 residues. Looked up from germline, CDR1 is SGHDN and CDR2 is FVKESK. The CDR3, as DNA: TGTGCCAGCAGCCGGGACAACTACGAGCAGTACGTC. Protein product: CASSRDNYEQYV.

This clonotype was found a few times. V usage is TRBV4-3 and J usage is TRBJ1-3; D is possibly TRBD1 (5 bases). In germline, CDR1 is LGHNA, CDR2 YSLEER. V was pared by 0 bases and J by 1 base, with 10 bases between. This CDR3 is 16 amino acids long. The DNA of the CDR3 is TGCGCCAGCAGCCAAGATCAGGGTTCTTCTGGAAACACCATATATTTT. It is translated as CASSQDQGSSGNTIYF.

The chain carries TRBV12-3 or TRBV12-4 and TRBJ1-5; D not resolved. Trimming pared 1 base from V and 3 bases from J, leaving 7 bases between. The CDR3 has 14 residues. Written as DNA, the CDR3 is TGTGCCAGCAGTTTAGGCAGGCTCAATCAGCCCCAGCATTTT. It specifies CASSLGRLNQPQHF.

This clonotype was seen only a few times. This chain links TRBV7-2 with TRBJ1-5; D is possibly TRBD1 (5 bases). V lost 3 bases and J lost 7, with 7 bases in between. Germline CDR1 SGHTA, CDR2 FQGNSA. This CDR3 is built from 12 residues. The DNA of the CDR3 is TGTGCCAGCAGCTTTGGGGCCCAGCCCCAGCATTTT. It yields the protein CASSFGAQPQHF.

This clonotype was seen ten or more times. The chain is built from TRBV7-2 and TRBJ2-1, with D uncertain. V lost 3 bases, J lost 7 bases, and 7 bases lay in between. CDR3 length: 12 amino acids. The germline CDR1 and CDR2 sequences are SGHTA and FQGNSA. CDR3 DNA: TGTGCCAGCAGCTTTCCGCCGAATGAGCAGTTCTTC. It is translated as CASSFPPNEQFF.

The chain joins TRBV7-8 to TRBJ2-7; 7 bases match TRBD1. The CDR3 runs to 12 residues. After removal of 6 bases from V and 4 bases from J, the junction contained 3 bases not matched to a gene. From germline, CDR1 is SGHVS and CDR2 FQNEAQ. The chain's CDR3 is CASRLDRYEQYF. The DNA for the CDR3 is TGTGCCAGCAGATTGGACAGGTACGAGCAGTACTTC.

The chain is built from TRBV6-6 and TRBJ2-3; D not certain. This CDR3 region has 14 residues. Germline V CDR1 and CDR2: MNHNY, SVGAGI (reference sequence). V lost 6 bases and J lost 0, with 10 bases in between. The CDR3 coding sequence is TGTGCCAGCAGAAGGAATCCTAGCACAGATACGCAGTATTTT. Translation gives CASRRNPSTDTQYF.

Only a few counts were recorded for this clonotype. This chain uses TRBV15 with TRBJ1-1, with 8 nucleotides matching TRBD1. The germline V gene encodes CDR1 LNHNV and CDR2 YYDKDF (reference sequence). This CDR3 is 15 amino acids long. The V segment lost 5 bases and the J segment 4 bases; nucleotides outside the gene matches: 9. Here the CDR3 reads CATSWQTGVITEAFF. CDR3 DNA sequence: TGTGCCACCAGCTGGCAGACAGGGGTTATCACTGAAGCTTTCTTT.

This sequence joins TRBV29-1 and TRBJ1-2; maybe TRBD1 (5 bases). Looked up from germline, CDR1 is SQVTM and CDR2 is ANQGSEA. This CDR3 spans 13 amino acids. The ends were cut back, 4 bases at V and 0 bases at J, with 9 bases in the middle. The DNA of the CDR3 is TGCAGCGTTGTTGGGGCGCCTAACTATGGCTACACCTTC. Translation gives CSVVGAPNYGYTF. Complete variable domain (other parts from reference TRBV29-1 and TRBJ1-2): SAVISQKPSRDICQRGTSLTIQCQVDSQVTMMFWYRQQPGQSLTLIATANQGSEATYESGFVIDKFPISRPNLTFSTLTVSNMSPEDSSIYLCSVVGAPNYGYTFGSGTRLTVV.

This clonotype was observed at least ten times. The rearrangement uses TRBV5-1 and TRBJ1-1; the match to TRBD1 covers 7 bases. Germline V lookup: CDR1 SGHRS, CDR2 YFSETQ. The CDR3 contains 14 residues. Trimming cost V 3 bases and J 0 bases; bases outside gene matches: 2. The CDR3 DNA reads TGCGCCAGCAGCTCGGGACAGATGAACACTGAAGCTTTCTTT. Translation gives CASSSGQMNTEAFF. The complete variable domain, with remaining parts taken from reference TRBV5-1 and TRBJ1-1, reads KAGVTQTPRYLIKTRGQQVTLSCSPISGHRSVSWYQQTPGQGLQFLFEYFSETQRNKGNFPGRFSGRQFSNSRSEMNVSTLELGDSALYLCASSSGQMNTEAFFGQGTRLTVV.

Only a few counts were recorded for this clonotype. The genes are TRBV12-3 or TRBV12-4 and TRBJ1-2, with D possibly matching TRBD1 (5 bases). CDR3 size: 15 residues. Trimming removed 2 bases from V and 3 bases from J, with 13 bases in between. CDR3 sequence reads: CASSLWGRGDYGYTF. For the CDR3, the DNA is TGTGCCAGCAGTTTATGGGGCCGGGGGGACTATGGCTACACCTTC.

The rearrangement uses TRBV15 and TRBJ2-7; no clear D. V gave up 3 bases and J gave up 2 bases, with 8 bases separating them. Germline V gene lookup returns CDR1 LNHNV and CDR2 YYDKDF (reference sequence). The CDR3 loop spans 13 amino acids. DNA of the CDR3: TGTGCCACCAGCAGGCAGCTCGCCTACGAGCAGTACGTC. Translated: CATSRQLAYEQYV.

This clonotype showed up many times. The DNA for the CDR3 is TGCGCCAGCAGCTTCGGGGTCCTCTCCTACAATGAGCAGTTCTTC. This sequence encodes CASSFGVLSYNEQFF. The rearrangement uses TRBV5-1 and TRBJ2-1; maybe TRBD2 (5 bases). CDR3 length: 15 amino acids. Trimming left V 2 bases short and J 0 bases short, with 9 bases between. Looked up from germline, CDR1 is SGHRS and CDR2 is YFSETQ.

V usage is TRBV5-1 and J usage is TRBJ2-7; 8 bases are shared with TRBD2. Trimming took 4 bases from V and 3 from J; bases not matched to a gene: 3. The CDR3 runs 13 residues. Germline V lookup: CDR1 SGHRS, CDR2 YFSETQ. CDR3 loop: CASSHSGGYEQYF. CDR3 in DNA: TGCGCCAGCAGCCACAGCGGGGGCTACGAGCAGTACTTC. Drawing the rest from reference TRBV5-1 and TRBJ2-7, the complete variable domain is KAGVTQTPRYLIKTRGQQVTLSCSPISGHRSVSWYQQTPGQGLQFLFEYFSETQRNKGNFPGRFSGRQFSNSRSEMNVSTLELGDSALYLCASSHSGGYEQYFGPGTRLTVT.

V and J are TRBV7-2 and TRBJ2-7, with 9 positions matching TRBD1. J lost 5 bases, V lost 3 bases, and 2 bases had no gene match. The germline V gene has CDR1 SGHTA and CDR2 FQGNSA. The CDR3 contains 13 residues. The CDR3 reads CASSFTGGHEQYV. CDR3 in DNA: TGTGCCAGCAGCTTCACAGGGGGCCACGAGCAGTACGTC.

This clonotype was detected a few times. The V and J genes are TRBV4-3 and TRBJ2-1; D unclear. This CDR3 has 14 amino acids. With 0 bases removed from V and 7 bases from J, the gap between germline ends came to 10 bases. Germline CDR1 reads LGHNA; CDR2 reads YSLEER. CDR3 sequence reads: CASSQDPGWNEQFF. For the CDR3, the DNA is TGCGCCAGCAGCCAAGATCCCGGATGGAATGAGCAGTTCTTC.